This TCR beta chain stems from a study of cytomegalovirus exposure and HLA in healthy donors. In the study overall: Falling in the Caucasian-associated ancestry cluster were 65% to 90% of some 400 genotyped donors.

PCR primers comprised 60 Vbeta and 13 Jbeta primers. This table comes from immunoSEQ multiplex PCR, and its TCRdb copy is limited to in-frame clones, with some not included. The data show around 190,000 clones, approximately 86% seen once. In germline, CDR1 is MNHEY, CDR2 SMNVEV (reference sequence). The V and J ends lost 3 bases and 2 bases respectively, with 12 bases between them. CDR3 length: 15 amino acids. Nominally healthy donors provided the samples, though records likely missed some immune exposures. The chain employs TRBV27 and TRBJ2-3; a possible D gene is TRBD1 (5 bases). The TCR sequence derives from a boy aged 2 to 10 in good health and CMV-seronegative. Sequenced input: PBMCs. The CDR3 sequence is CASSLGGRVTDTQYF. Here the CDR3 DNA reads TGTGCCAGCAGTTTGGGCGGCAGGGTCACAGATACGCAGTATTTT.